A single sample is the source of the 20 T cell receptor beta chains below, sequenced in a study of T cells in Graves' hyperthyroidism and ophthalmopathy. RNA transcripts provided the source from which TCR beta CDR3 regions were amplified. During a first-round RT-PCR of the TCR CDR3, the HTBI primer set was used. TCRdb analysed the multiplex PCR reads with MiXCR anew, one entry per CDR3 protein. This table has some 300,000 distinct CDR3 sequences, less than 15% appearing once. Sample: blood. These receptors came from a woman younger than 45 with Graves' hyperthyroidism that later progressed to Graves' ophthalmopathy.

This clonotype was observed at least ten times. The chain is built from TRBV4-2 and TRBJ2-5; 8 bases are a match to TRBD1. Germline V gene sequence: CDR1 LGHNA, CDR2 YNFKEQ. CDR3 length equals 15 residues. Germline trimming cut 0 bases from V and 5 bases from J; bases unmatched to any gene: 5. CDR3 amino acids: CASSQDWGQVETQYF. CDR3 DNA sequence: TGTGCCAGCAGCCAAGATTGGGGACAGGTGGAGACCCAGTACTTC.

This clonotype occurred many times. The V and J genes are TRBV5-4 and TRBJ2-2; the match to TRBD1 covers 8 bases. The CDR3 spans 15 residues. Germline CDR1 SGHNT, CDR2 YYREEE (reference sequence). With V trimmed by 5 bases and J by 1 base, 4 bases remained unmatched. Here the CDR3 DNA reads TGTGCCAGCAGTCCCGGGACAGGGAACACCGGGGAGCTGTTTTTT. This translates into CASSPGTGNTGELFF.

This clonotype was detected a few times. The chain links TRBV20-1 to TRBJ2-2; D remains unclear. Trimming removed 7 bases from V and 5 bases from J, with 11 bases in between. In germline, CDR1 is DFQATT, CDR2 SNEGSKA (reference sequence). The CDR3 spans 12 residues. The CDR3 bases are TGCAGTGGAGTTTCGGATACCGGGGAGCTGTTTTTT. Translating gives CSGVSDTGELFF.

The V call is TRBV20-1, the J call TRBJ2-5, with 10 bases fitting TRBD2. The CDR3 covers 14 residues. The ends lost 4 bases at V and 14 bases at J; junction bases unmatched: 16. Germline values: CDR1 DFQATT, CDR2 SNEGSKA (reference sequence). CDR3 amino acids: CSAMRMMTSGFFYF. CDR3 nucleotide sequence: TGCAGTGCTATGAGGATGATGACTAGCGGGTTTTTTTACTTC.

There are many counts of this clonotype. The V and J genes are TRBV7-2 and TRBJ1-4; possibly TRBD1 for D (6 bases). V lost 3 bases to trimming and J lost 8 bases, with 13 bases between them. The CDR3 totals 14 residues. The germline V gene encodes CDR1 SGHTA and CDR2 FQGNSA. The CDR3 loop reads CASSFSRDNEKLFF. In DNA, the CDR3 is TGTGCCAGCAGCTTCTCCCGGGACAACGAAAAACTGTTTTTT.

This clonotype was found a few times. One end of the junction is discordant with germline, which a read error may explain. The chain is built from TRBV20-1 and TRBJ1-2, with D hard to call. The length of the CDR3 is 14 residues. From germline, CDR1 is DFQATT and CDR2 SNEGSKA (reference sequence). CDR3 bases: TGCAGTGCTAATTTGGGAATTCAGAACTATGGCCACACCTTC. Residues: CSANLGIQNYGHTF.

This clonotype was seen ten or more times. V gene TRBV12-3 or TRBV12-4 combines with J gene TRBJ2-7; TRBD1 is a possible D gene (6 bases). The CDR3 extends over 13 amino acids. Trimming removed 5 bases from V and 4 bases from J, with 12 bases in between. The CDR3 region has the DNA TGTGCCAGCAGTCCAGGACAGATATACGAGCAGTACTTC. Its translation: CASSPGQIYEQYF.

The chain has TRBV9 and TRBJ2-7; no firm D call. The V gene lost 0 bases and the J gene lost 3 bases, with 13 bases spanning the gap. The CDR3 totals 15 residues. Per the germline V gene, CDR1 is SGDLS and CDR2 is YYNGEE. CDR3 residues: CASSVGETLYYEQYF. In DNA form, the CDR3 reads TGTGCCAGCAGCGTAGGCGAGACTTTATACTACGAGCAGTACTTC.

This clonotype was found a few times. This chain connects TRBV19 to TRBJ1-3, with a weak D call TRBD1 (5 bases). Germline V gene lookup returns CDR1 LNHDA and CDR2 SQIVND (reference sequence). The length of the CDR3 is 14 residues. Trimming shortened V by 5 bases and J by 4 bases, and 12 bases separated the two germline ends. CDR3 protein: CASSSRGAGNTIYF. In DNA, the CDR3 is TGTGCCAGTAGTTCCCGGGGCGCGGGAAACACCATATATTTT.

The V and J genes are TRBV20-1 and TRBJ2-2, with 9 bases that match TRBD1. CDR1 and CDR2 (germline): DFQATT, SNEGSKA (reference sequence). V was clipped by 3 bases and J by 0 bases; unmatched bases: 23. The CDR3 is 22 amino acids. The CDR3 spells CSARGRGGTGMGRWANTGELFF. CDR3 DNA: TGCAGTGCTAGGGGCCGGGGTGGGACAGGGATGGGACGTTGGGCGAACACCGGGGAGCTGTTTTTT.

This clonotype has at least ten counts. The chain is built from TRBV7-2 and TRBJ1-5; D is unresolved. The germline V gene encodes CDR1 SGHTA and CDR2 FQGNSA. The CDR3 has 15 residues. Trimming left V 6 bases short and J 0 bases short, with 12 bases between. CDR3 loop: CASRSNLDSNQPQHF. As DNA, the CDR3 is TGTGCCAGCAGATCAAATCTTGATAGCAATCAGCCCCAGCATTTT.

This clonotype was observed at least ten times. The CDR3 is CASSTGTGVHEQYF. As DNA, the CDR3 is TGTGCCAGCAGCACCGGGACAGGGGTCCACGAGCAGTACTTC. This chain links TRBV6-1 with TRBJ2-7; 10 bases fit TRBD1. This CDR3 region has 14 residues. V was clipped by 6 bases and J by 5 bases; unmatched bases: 7. Germline values: CDR1 MNHNS, CDR2 SASEGT.

V and J are TRBV10-3 and TRBJ2-3; no clear D. Trimming shortened V by 5 bases and J by 9 bases, and 18 bases separated the two germline ends. Germline values: CDR1 ENHRY, CDR2 SYGVKD. CDR3 length: 14 residues. The CDR3 DNA reads as TGTGCCATCAGTTACTTGAACGCGCAGGACACGCAGTATTTT. Translation: CAISYLNAQDTQYF.

This clonotype was detected many times. The chain has TRBV29-1 and TRBJ2-5; 8 bases map to TRBD1. The CDR3 is 15 residues long. V shed 5 bases and J 0 bases; nucleotides not matched to a gene: 8. Germline V gives CDR1 SQVTM, CDR2 ANQGSEA. The CDR3 DNA is TGCAGCGTTCAGAGACAGGGGATAAACCAAGAGACCCAGTACTTC. Translating gives CSVQRQGINQETQYF.

This clonotype was found many times. The chain has TRBV5-6 and TRBJ2-7; 7 nucleotides line up with TRBD1. V shed 3 bases and J 3 bases; nucleotides not matched to a gene: 3. Germline V CDR1 and CDR2: SGHDT, YYEEEE. CDR3 length: 13 amino acids. In DNA form, the CDR3 reads TGTGCCAGCAGCTCCGACAGGGACTACGAGCAGTACTTC. This gives the protein CASSSDRDYEQYF.

This clonotype was recorded many times. V usage is TRBV28 and J usage is TRBJ2-7; TRBD1 matches 10 bases. V gave up 3 bases and J gave up 3 bases; unmatched junction bases: 5. This CDR3 contains 15 residues. In germline, CDR1 is MDHEN, CDR2 SYDVKM. CDR3 loop: CASSFPTGGYYEQYF. CDR3 sequence (DNA): TGTGCCAGCAGTTTTCCGACAGGGGGCTACTACGAGCAGTACTTC.

The sample holds a few counts of this clonotype. This rearrangement joins TRBV27 to TRBJ2-7, with 8 bases that match TRBD1. V shed 6 bases, J shed 2 bases, and the junction held 12 bases outside the gene matches. CDR3 length: 16 residues. Germline lookup yields CDR1 MNHEY and CDR2 SMNVEV (reference sequence). The CDR3 is CASRPLGTGLTYEQYF. The CDR3 nucleotides read TGTGCCAGCAGACCCCTTGGGACAGGACTTACCTACGAGCAGTACTTC.

There are many counts of this clonotype. This sequence joins TRBV20-1 and TRBJ2-7, with 10 bases lining up with TRBD2. There are 15 residues in the CDR3. The germline V gene encodes CDR1 DFQATT and CDR2 SNEGSKA (reference sequence). V shed 4 bases and J 0 bases; nucleotides not matched to a gene: 6. Written as DNA, the CDR3 is TGCAGTGCTATTAAAGGACTAGCGGTCTCCTACGAGCAGTACTTC. Translated, it gives CSAIKGLAVSYEQYF.

This clonotype occurred a few times. The chain joins TRBV6-2 or TRBV6-3 to TRBJ1-5; the match to TRBD1 covers 10 bases. Per germline, CDR1 MNHEY and CDR2 SVGEGT. J gave up 2 bases and V 7 bases, and 5 bases lay outside the gene matches. This CDR3 has 15 amino acids. The CDR3 region has the DNA TGTGCCAGCAACACCGGGACAGGGGGCAATCAGCCCCAGCATTTT. Translated, it gives CASNTGTGGNQPQHF.

The table lists this clonotype with many counts. V and J are TRBV6-2 or TRBV6-3 and TRBJ1-6, with 10 nucleotides matching TRBD1. The CDR3 runs 17 residues. Germline CDR1 MNHEY, CDR2 SVGEGT. V trimming: 5 bases; J trimming: 6 bases; junction bases outside the gene matches: 10. CDR3 in amino acids: CASSGDTGTGANSPLHF. The CDR3 bases are TGTGCCAGCAGTGGGGACACCGGGACAGGGGCTAATTCACCCCTCCACTTT.